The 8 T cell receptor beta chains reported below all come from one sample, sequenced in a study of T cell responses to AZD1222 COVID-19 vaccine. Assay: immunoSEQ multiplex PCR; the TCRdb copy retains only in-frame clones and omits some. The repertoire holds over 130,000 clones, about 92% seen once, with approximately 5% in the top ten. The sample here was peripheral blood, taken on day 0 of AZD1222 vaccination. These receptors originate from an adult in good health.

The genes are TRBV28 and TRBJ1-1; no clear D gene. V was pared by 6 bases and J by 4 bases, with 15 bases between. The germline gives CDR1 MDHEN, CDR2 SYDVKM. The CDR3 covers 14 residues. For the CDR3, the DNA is TGTGCCAGCAGCCCTATTCACAAGTCCACTGAAGCTTTCTTT. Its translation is CASSPIHKSTEAFF.

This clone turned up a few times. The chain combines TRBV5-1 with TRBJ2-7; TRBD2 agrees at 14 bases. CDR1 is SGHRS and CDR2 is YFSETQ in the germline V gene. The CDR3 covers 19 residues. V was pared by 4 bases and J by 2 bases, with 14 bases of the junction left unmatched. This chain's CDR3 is CASSIQPGTSGGGAYEQYF. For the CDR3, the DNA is TGCGCCAGCAGCATACAACCCGGGACTAGCGGGGGTGGAGCCTACGAGCAGTACTTC.

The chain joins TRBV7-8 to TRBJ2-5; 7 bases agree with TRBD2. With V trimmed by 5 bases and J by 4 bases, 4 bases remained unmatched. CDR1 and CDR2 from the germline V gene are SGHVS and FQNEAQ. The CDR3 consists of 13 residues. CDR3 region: CASSPGGGETQYF. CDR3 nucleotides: TGTGCCAGCAGCCCTGGCGGGGGAGAGACCCAGTACTTC.

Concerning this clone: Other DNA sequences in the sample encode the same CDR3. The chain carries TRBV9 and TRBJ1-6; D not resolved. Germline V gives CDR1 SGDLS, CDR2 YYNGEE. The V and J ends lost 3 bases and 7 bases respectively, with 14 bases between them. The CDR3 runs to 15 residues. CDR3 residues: CASSAAGRGNSPLHF. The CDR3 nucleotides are TGTGCCAGCAGCGCTGCTGGCCGAGGAAATTCACCCCTCCACTTT.

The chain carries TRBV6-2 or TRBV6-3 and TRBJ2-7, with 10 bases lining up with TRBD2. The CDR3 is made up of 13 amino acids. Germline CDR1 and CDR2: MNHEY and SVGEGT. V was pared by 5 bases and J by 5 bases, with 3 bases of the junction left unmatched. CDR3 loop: CASSTLAGDEQYF. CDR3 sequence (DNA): TGTGCCAGCAGTACCCTAGCGGGAGACGAGCAGTACTTC.

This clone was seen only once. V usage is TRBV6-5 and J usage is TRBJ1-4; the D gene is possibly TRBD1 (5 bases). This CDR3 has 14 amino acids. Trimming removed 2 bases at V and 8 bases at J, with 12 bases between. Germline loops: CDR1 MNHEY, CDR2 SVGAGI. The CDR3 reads CASSYGGVEEKLFF. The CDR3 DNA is TGTGCCAGCAGTTACGGGGGAGTGGAGGAAAAACTGTTTTTT.

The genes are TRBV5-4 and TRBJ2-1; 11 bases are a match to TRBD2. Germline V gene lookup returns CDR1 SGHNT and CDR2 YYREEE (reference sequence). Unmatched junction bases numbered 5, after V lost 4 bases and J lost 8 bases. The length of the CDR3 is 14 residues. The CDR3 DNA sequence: TGTGCCAGCAGCACCACTAGCGGGGGTGATGAGCAGTTCTTC. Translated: CASSTTSGGDEQFF.

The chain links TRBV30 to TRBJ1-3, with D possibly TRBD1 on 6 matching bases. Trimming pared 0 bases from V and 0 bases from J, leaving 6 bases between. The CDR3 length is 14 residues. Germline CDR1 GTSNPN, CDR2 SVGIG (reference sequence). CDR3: CAWSVGGSGNTIYF. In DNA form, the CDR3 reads TGTGCCTGGAGTGTAGGGGGCTCTGGAAACACCATATATTTT.